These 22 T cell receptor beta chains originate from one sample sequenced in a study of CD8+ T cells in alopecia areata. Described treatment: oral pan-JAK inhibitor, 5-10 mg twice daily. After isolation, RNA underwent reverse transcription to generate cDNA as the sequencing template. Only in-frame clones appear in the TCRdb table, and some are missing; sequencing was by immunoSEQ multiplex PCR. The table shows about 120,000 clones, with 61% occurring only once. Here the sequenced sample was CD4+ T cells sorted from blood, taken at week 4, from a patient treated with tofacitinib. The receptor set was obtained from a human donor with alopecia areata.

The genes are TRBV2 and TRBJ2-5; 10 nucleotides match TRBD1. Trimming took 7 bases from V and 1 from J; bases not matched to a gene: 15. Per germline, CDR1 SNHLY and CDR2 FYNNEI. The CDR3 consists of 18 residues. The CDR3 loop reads CASTLINGTGERQETQYF. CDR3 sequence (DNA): TGTGCCAGCACCCTAATTAACGGGACAGGGGAGCGCCAAGAGACCCAGTACTTC.

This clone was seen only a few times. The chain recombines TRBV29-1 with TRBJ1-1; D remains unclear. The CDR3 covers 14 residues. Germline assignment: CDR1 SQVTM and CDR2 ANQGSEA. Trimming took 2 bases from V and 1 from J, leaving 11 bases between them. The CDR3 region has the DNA TGCAGCGTTGAATCTTCCCCGGGGAACACTGAAGCTTTCTTT. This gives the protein CSVESSPGNTEAFF. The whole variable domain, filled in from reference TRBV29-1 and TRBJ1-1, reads SAVISQKPSRDICQRGTSLTIQCQVDSQVTMMFWYRQQPGQSLTLIATANQGSEATYESGFVIDKFPISRPNLTFSTLTVSNMSPEDSSIYLCSVESSPGNTEAFFGQGTRLTVV.

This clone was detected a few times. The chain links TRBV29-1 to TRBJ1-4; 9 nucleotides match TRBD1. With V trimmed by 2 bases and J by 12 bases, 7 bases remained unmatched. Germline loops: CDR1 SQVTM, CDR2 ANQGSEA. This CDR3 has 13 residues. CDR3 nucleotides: TGCAGCGTTGAATCCGGGACAGGGACACAACTGTTTTTT. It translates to CSVESGTGTQLFF.

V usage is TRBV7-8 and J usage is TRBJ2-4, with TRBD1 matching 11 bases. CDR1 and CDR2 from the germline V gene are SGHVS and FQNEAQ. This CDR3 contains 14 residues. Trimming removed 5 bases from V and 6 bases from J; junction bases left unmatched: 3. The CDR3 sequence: CASSRGQGANIQYF. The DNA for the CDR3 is TGTGCCAGCAGCCGTGGACAGGGGGCAAACATTCAGTACTTC.

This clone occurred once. The CDR3 sequence is CASSPGGTEYEQYF. The CDR3 bases are TGTGCCAGCAGCCCCGGGGGTACGGAGTACGAGCAGTACTTC. This sequence joins TRBV27 and TRBJ2-7, with a weak D call TRBD2 (6 bases). Germline V gene sequence: CDR1 MNHEY, CDR2 SMNVEV (reference sequence). This CDR3 spans 14 amino acids. Trimming shortened V by 6 bases and J by 4 bases, and 16 bases separated the two germline ends.

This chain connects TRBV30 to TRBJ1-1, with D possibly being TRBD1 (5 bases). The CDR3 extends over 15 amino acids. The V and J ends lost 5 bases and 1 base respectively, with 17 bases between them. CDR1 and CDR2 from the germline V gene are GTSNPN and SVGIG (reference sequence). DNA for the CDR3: TGTGCCTGGGTCCCTTTTGGAGGGGCGAACACTGAAGCTTTCTTT. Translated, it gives CAWVPFGGANTEAFF.

For the CDR3, the DNA is TGTGCCAGCAGCTTTCTGCCGCCACAAGAGACCCAGTACTTC. Translation gives CASSFLPPQETQYF. This chain connects TRBV7-2 to TRBJ2-5; no definite D call. CDR1 is SGHTA and CDR2 is FQGNSA in the germline V gene. The CDR3 extends over 14 amino acids. Trimming removed 3 bases at V and 2 bases at J, with 10 bases between.

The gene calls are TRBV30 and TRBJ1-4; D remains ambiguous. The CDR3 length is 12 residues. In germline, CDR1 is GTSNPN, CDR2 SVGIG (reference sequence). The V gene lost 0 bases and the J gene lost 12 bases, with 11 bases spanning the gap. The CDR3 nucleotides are TGTGCCTGGAGTGTATCGGCTAGGGAACTGTTTTTT. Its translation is CAWSVSARELFF.

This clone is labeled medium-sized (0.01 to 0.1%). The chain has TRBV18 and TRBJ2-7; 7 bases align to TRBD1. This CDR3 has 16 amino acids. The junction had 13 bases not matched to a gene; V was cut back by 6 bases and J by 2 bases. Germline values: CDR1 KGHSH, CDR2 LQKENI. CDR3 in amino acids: CASSGLQGVRTYEQYF. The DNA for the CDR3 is TGTGCCAGCTCTGGACTCCAGGGGGTTAGGACCTACGAGCAGTACTTC.

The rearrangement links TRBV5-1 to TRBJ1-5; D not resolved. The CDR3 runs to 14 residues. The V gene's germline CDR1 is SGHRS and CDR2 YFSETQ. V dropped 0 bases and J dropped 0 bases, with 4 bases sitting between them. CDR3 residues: CASSLGNSNQPQHF. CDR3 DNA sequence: TGCGCCAGCAGCTTGGGTAATAGCAATCAGCCCCAGCATTTT. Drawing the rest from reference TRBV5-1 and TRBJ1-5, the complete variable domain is KAGVTQTPRYLIKTRGQQVTLSCSPISGHRSVSWYQQTPGQGLQFLFEYFSETQRNKGNFPGRFSGRQFSNSRSEMNVSTLELGDSALYLCASSLGNSNQPQHFGDGTRLSIL.

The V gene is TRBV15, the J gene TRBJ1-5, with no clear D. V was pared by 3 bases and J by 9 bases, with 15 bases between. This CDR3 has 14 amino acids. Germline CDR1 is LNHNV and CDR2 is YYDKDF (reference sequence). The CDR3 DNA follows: TGTGCCACCAGCAGTCGTAGGGAAGGAGGGCCCCAGCATTTT. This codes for CATSSRREGGPQHF.

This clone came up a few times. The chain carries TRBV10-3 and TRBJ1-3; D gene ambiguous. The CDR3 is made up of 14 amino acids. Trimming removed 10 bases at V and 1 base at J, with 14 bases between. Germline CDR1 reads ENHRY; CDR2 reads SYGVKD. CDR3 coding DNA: TGTGCCACCTTCAAAGGAGGTTCTGGAAACACCATATATTTT. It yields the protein CATFKGGSGNTIYF.

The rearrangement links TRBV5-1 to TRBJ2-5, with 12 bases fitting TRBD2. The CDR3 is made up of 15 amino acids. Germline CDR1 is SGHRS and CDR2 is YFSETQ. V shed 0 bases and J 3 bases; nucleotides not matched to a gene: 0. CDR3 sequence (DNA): TGCGCCAGCAGCTTGGGGACTAGCGGGGAAGAGACCCAGTACTTC. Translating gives CASSLGTSGEETQYF.

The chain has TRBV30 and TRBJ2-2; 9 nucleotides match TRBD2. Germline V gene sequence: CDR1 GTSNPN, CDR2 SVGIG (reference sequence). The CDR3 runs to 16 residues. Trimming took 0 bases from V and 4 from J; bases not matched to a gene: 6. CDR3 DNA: TGTGCCTGGAGTGTATCGGCGGGAGGGCCCACCGGGGAGCTGTTTTTT. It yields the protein CAWSVSAGGPTGELFF.

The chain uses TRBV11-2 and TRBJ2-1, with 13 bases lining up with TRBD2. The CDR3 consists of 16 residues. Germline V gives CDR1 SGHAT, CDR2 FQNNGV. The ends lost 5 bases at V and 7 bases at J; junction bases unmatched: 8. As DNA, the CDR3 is TGTGCCAGCAGCCCGCGGACTAGCGGGAGCGAGAATGAGCAGTTCTTC. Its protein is CASSPRTSGSENEQFF.

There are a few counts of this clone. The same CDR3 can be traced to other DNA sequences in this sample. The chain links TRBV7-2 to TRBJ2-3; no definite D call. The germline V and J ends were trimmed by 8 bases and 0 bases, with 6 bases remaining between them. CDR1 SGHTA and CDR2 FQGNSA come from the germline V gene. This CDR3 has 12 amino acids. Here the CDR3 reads CASGTSTDTQYF. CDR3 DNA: TGTGCCAGCGGCACTAGCACAGATACGCAGTATTTT.

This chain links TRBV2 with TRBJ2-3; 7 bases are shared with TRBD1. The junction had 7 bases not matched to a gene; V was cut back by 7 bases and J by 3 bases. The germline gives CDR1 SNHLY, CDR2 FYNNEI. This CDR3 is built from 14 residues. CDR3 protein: CASIWTGPTDTQYF. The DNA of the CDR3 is TGTGCCAGCATCTGGACAGGTCCGACAGATACGCAGTATTTT.

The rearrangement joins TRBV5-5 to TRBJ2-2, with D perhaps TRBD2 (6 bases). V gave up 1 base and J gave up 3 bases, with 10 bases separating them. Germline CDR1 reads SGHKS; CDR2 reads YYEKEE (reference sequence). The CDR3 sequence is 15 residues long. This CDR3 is CASSLRRADTGELFF. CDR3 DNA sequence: TGTGCCAGCAGCTTGAGGAGGGCCGACACCGGGGAGCTGTTTTTT.

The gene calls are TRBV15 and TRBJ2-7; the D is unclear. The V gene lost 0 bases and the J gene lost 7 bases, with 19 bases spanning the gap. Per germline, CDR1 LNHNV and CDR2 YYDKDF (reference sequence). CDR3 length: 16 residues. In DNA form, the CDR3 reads TGTGCCACCAGCAGAGATATGGGTGGAGATCGCTTTGAGCAGTACTTC. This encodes CATSRDMGGDRFEQYF.

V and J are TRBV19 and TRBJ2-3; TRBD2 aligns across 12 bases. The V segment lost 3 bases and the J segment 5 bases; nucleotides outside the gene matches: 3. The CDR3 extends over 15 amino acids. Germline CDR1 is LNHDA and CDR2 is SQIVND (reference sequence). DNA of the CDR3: TGTGCCAGTAGTATTGTACTAGCGGGGGGAGATACGCAGTATTTT. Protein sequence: CASSIVLAGGDTQYF.

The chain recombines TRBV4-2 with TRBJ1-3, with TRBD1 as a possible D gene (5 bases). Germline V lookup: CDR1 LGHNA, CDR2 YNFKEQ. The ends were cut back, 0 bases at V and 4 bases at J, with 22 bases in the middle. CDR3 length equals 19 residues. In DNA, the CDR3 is TGTGCCAGCAGCCAAGAGGTAGCGGCAGGGAAAAGGTCGGGAAACACCATATATTTT. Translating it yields CASSQEVAAGKRSGNTIYF.

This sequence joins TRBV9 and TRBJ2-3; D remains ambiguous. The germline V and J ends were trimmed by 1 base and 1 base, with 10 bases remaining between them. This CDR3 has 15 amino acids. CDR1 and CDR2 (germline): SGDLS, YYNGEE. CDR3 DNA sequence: TGTGCCAGCAGCGTACTTCTGGACGGCACAGATACGCAGTATTTT. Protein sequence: CASSVLLDGTDTQYF.